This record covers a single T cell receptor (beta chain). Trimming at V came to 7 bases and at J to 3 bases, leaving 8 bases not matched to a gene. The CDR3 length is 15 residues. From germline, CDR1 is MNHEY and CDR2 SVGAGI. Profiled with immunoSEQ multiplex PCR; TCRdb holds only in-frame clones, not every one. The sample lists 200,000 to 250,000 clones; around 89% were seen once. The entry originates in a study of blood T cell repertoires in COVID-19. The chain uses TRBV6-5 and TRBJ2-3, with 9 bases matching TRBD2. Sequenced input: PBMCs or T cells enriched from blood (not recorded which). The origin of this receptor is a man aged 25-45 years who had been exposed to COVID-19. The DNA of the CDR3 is TGTGCCAGCACTGTAGGGACTAGCTCAACAGATACGCAGTATTTT. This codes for CASTVGTSSTDTQYF.